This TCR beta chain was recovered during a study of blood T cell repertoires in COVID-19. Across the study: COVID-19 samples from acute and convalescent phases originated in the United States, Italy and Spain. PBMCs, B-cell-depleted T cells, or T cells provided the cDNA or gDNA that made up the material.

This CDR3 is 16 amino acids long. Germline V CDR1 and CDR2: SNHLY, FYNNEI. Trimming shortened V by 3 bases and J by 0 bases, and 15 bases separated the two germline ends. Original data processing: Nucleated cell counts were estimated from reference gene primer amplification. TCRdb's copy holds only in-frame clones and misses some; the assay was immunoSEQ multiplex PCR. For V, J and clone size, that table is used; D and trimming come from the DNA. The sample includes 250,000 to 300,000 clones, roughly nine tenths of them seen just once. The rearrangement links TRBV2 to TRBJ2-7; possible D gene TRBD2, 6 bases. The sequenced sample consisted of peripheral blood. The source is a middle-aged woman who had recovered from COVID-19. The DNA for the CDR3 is TGTGCCAGCAGTGACCTCTGGGACGGGAGCTCCTACGAGCAGTACTTC. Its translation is CASSDLWDGSSYEQYF.